This TCR beta chain is drawn from a study of blood T cell repertoires in COVID-19. Study-level background: Both acute and convalescent COVID-19 samples were obtained from the United States, Italy and Spain. PBMCs, B-cell-depleted T cells, or T cells provided the cDNA or gDNA that made up the material.

Assay: immunoSEQ multiplex PCR; the TCRdb copy retains only in-frame clones and omits some. The sample yields about 180,000 clones, approximately 89% seen once. The age range of participants was about 18 to 89 years, with residence in around 22 US areas. The CDR3 is made up of 16 amino acids. Germline values: CDR1 MNHNY, CDR2 SVGAGI (reference sequence). V lost 2 bases to trimming and J lost 1 base, with 13 bases between them. The TCR sequence derives from a woman aged 40-49 years with acute COVID-19. The specimen was PBMCs or T cells enriched from blood (not recorded which). The rearrangement uses TRBV6-6 and TRBJ2-3, with D perhaps TRBD1 (5 bases). This CDR3 is CASSYGAGPGTDTQYF. The CDR3 bases are TGTGCCAGCAGTTACGGCGCAGGGCCTGGCACAGATACGCAGTATTTT.